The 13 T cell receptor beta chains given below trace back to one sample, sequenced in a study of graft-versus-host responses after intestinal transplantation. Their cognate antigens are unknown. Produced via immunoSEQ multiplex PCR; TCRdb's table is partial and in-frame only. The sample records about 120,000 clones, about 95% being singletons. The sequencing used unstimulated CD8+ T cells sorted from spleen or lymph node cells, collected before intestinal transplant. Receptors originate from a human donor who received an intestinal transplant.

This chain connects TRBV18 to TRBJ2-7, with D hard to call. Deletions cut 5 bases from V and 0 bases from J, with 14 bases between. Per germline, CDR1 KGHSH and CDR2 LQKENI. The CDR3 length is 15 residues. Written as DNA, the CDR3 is TGTGCCAGCTCAACAGATATCGGCTTCTCCTACGAGCAGTACTTC. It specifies CASSTDIGFSYEQYF.

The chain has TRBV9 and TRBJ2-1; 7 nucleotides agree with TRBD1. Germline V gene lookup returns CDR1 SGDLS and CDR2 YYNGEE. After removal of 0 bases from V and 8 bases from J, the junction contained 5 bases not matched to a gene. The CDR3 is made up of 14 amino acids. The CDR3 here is CASSVVGGGYEQFF. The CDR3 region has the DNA TGTGCCAGCAGCGTAGTAGGGGGCGGATATGAGCAGTTCTTC.

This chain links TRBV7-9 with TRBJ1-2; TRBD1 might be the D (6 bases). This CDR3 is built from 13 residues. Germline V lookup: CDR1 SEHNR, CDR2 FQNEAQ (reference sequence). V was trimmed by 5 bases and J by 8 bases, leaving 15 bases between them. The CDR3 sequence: CASSAGTQGGYTF. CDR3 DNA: TGTGCCAGCAGCGCCGGGACACAGGGCGGCTACACCTTC.

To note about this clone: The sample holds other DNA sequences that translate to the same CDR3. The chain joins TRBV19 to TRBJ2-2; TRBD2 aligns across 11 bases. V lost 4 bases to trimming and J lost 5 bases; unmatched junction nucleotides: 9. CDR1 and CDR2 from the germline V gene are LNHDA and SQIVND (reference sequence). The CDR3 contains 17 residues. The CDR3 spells CASSNFPGLAATGELFF. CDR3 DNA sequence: TGTGCCAGTAGTAACTTTCCGGGACTAGCGGCAACCGGGGAGCTGTTTTTT.

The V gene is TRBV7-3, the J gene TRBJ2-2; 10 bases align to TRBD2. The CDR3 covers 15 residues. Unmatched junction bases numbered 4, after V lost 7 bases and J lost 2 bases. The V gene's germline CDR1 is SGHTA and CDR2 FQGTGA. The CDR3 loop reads CASKLAGTNTGELFF. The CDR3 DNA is TGTGCCAGCAAACTAGCGGGGACTAACACCGGGGAGCTGTTTTTT. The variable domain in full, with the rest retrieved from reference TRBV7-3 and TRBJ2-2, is GAGVSQTPSNKVTEKGKYVELRCDPISGHTALYWYRQSLGQGPEFLIYFQGTGAADDSGLPNDRFFAVRPEGSVSTLKIQRTERGDSAVYLCASKLAGTNTGELFFGEGSRLTVL.

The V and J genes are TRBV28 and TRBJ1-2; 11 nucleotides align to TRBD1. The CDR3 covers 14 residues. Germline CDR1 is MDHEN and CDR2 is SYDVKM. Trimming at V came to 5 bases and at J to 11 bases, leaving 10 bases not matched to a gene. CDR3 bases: TGTGCCAGCAGTCTGACCGGGACAGGGGGGAGGTACACCTTC. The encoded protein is CASSLTGTGGRYTF.

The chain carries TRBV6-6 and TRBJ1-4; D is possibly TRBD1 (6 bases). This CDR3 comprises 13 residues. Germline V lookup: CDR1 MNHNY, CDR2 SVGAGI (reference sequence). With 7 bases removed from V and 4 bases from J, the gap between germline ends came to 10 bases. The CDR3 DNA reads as TGTGCCAGCAAGCGGACAGTTAATGAAAAACTGTTTTTT. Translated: CASKRTVNEKLFF.

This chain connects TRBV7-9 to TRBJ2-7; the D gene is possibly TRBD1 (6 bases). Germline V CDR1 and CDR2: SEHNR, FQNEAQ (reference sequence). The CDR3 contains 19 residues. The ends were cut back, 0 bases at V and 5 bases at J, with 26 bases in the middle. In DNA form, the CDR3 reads TGTGCCAGCAGCTTAGCCCTGGACCTTATTAGGGGGAAACTCGACGAGCAGTACTTC. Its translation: CASSLALDLIRGKLDEQYF.

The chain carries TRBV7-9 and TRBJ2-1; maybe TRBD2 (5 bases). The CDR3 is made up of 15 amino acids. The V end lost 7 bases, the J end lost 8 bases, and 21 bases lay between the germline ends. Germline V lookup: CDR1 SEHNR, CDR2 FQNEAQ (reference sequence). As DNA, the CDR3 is TGTGCCAGCATATCCCCTAATCCCGGGGTCGATGAGCAGTTCTTC. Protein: CASISPNPGVDEQFF. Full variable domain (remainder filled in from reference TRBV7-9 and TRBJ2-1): DTGVSQNPRHKITKRGQNVTFRCDPISEHNRLYWYRQTLGQGPEFLTYFQNEAQLEKSRLLSDRFSAERPKGSFSTLEIQRTEQGDSAMYLCASISPNPGVDEQFFGPGTRLTVL.

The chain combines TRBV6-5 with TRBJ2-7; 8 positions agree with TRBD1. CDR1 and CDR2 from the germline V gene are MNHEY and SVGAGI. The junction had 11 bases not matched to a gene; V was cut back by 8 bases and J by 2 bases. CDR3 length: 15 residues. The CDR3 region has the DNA TGTGCCAGCCCGCGCGGGACAGGTCCCCCCTACGAGCAGTACTTC. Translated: CASPRGTGPPYEQYF.

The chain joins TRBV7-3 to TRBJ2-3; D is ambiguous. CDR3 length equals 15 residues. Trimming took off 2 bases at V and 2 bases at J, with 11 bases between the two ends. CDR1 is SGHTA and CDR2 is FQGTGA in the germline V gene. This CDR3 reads CASSLVHVATDTQYF. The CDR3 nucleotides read TGTGCCAGCAGCTTAGTGCATGTAGCCACAGATACGCAGTATTTT. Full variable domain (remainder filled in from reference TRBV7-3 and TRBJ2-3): GAGVSQTPSNKVTEKGKYVELRCDPISGHTALYWYRQSLGQGPEFLIYFQGTGAADDSGLPNDRFFAVRPEGSVSTLKIQRTERGDSAVYLCASSLVHVATDTQYFGPGTRLTVL.

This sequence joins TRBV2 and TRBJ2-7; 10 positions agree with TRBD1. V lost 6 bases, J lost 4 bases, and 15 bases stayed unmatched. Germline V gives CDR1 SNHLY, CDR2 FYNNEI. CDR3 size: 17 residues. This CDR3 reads CASSTGTGAALSYEQYF. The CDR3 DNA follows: TGTGCCAGCAGCACCGGGACAGGGGCTGCCCTATCGTACGAGCAGTACTTC. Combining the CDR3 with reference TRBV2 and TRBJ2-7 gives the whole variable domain EPEVTQTPSHQVTQMGQEVILRCVPISNHLYFYWYRQILGQKVEFLVSFYNNEISEKSEIFDDQFSVERPDGSNFTLKIRSTKLEDSAMYFCASSTGTGAALSYEQYFGPGTRLTVT.

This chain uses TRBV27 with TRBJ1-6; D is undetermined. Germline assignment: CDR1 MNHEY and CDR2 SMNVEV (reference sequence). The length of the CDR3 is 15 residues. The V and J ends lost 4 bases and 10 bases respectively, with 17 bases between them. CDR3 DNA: TGTGCCAGCAGTTACTCTACCCTATACCGATCACCCCTCCACTTT. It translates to CASSYSTLYRSPLHF.